This TCR beta chain is from a study of shared clonotypes between healthy human individuals. Germline loops: CDR1 MNHEY, CDR2 SMNVEV (reference sequence). Trimming stripped 5 bases from V and 2 bases from J, with 5 bases between. This CDR3 is built from 12 residues. Naive-designated CD8 cells lacked CD45RO, were positively enriched for CCR7, and omitted terminally differentiated effector memory CD45RA+ cells. Sequenced by immunoSEQ multiplex PCR; TCRdb stores in-frame clones only, minus some. The table records about 2.1 million clones, under 95% of them present only once. The sample was naive CD8+ T cells from PBMCs. The sequence came from a man between 18 and 29 years old in good health. Some clones in this sample may be carry-over from other donors' samples. The chain joins TRBV27 to TRBJ2-3, with D unclear. CDR3 in DNA: TGTGCCAGCAGTCACTTCACAGATACGCAGTATTTT. The encoded protein is CASSHFTDTQYF.